One and the same sample provided the 32 T cell receptor beta chains below, sequenced in a study of CD8 T cells in ankylosing spondylitis. TCRdb ran MiXCR on the 5' RACE reads and lists one entry per CDR3 protein. Of 84,000 or so distinct CDR3 sequences listed, more than 25% are singletons. Sequencing input: blood, either unsorted or a sorted T cell fraction (not recorded which). The receptors here all came from a male donor with ankylosing spondylitis or in good health (not recorded which).

The rearrangement joins TRBV7-3 to TRBJ2-3; the match to TRBD1 covers 10 bases. V gave up 3 bases and J gave up 5 bases; unmatched junction bases: 2. The CDR3 consists of 14 residues. Looked up from germline, CDR1 is SGHTA and CDR2 is FQGTGA. CDR3 residues: CASSFRTGGDTQYF. CDR3 nucleotide sequence: TGTGCCAGCAGCTTTCGGACAGGGGGAGATACGCAGTATTTT.

This chain joins TRBV27 and TRBJ1-1; TRBD1 aligns across 7 bases. The CDR3 is 14 amino acids. The germline CDR1 and CDR2 sequences are MNHEY and SMNVEV (reference sequence). Trimming removed 5 bases from V and 3 bases from J; junction bases left unmatched: 6. CDR3 sequence: CASSAQGYYTEAFF. CDR3 nucleotide sequence: TGTGCCAGCAGTGCACAGGGGTATTACACTGAAGCTTTCTTT.

This clonotype was observed a handful of times. CDR3 nucleotide sequence: TGTGCCACCAGCGGGAGATTGCTGGAGACCCAGTACTTC. It is translated as CATSGRLLETQYF. The rearrangement links TRBV6-6 to TRBJ2-5, with 8 bases lining up with TRBD2. The CDR3 loop spans 13 amino acids. After removal of 10 bases from V and 5 bases from J, the junction contained 9 bases not matched to a gene. Germline V lookup: CDR1 MNHNY, CDR2 SVGAGI (reference sequence).

The V gene is TRBV12-3 or TRBV12-4, the J gene TRBJ1-1; no firm D call. CDR3 size: 14 residues. V was trimmed by 1 base and J by 4 bases, leaving 10 bases between them. The CDR3 protein is CASSLVELGTEAFF. Written as DNA, the CDR3 is TGTGCCAGCAGTTTAGTCGAGTTGGGCACTGAAGCTTTCTTT.

The chain carries TRBV5-1 and TRBJ1-4; the D gene is possibly TRBD1 (6 bases). Germline loops: CDR1 SGHRS, CDR2 YFSETQ. V gave up 4 bases and J gave up 7 bases, with 17 bases separating them. This CDR3 is built from 15 residues. CDR3 nucleotides: TGCGCCAGCAGCCCCGGGGACACCTTGGGTGAAAAACTGTTTTTT. It yields the protein CASSPGDTLGEKLFF.

This clonotype was picked up many times. This sequence joins TRBV7-9 and TRBJ2-2; TRBD1 is a possible D gene (6 bases). CDR1 is SEHNR and CDR2 is FQNEAQ in the germline V gene (reference sequence). The CDR3 covers 15 residues. V was clipped by 5 bases and J by 3 bases, with 13 bases between them. The CDR3 nucleotides read TGTGCCAGCAGCGGGTTTCAGGGGTACACCGGGGAGCTGTTTTTT. Residues: CASSGFQGYTGELFF.

The sample holds many counts of this clonotype. The chain joins TRBV4-1 to TRBJ2-2; D gene ambiguous. Trimming took off 2 bases at V and 5 bases at J, with 9 bases between the two ends. From germline, CDR1 is MGHRA and CDR2 YSYEKL. This CDR3 comprises 14 residues. CDR3 sequence: CASSQSIRTGELFF. CDR3 coding DNA: TGCGCCAGCAGCCAATCGATAAGGACCGGGGAGCTGTTTTTT.

In this sample, this clonotype turned up a few times. The chain employs TRBV5-1 and TRBJ2-2, with 7 nucleotides matching TRBD1. V gave up 4 bases and J gave up 1 base; unmatched junction bases: 4. Germline CDR1 SGHRS, CDR2 YFSETQ. This CDR3 is built from 15 residues. The CDR3 loop reads CASSIGQVNTGELFF. Here the CDR3 DNA reads TGCGCCAGCAGCATTGGACAGGTGAACACCGGGGAGCTGTTTTTT.

This clonotype has a handful of counts. The rearrangement uses TRBV3-1 and TRBJ2-5; no clear D. The CDR3 covers 14 residues. Germline V CDR1 and CDR2: LGHDT, YNNKEL (reference sequence). Trimming removed 2 bases from V and 3 bases from J, with 10 bases in between. The CDR3 spells CASSQNPRKETQYF. DNA of the CDR3: TGTGCCAGCAGCCAAAACCCGAGGAAAGAGACCCAGTACTTC.

This clonotype has just a few counts. The genes are TRBV5-1 and TRBJ1-2; D unresolved. The ends were cut back, 0 bases at V and 4 bases at J, with 10 bases in the middle. Germline V gene sequence: CDR1 SGHRS, CDR2 YFSETQ. This CDR3 has 14 residues. The CDR3 sequence: CASSLDTETYGYTF. In DNA form, the CDR3 reads TGCGCCAGCAGCTTGGACACGGAGACCTATGGCTACACCTTC.

The chain carries TRBV12-3 or TRBV12-4 and TRBJ2-1; TRBD2 agrees at 10 bases. The V and J ends lost 3 bases and 4 bases, in that order; junction bases with no gene match: 6. The CDR3 consists of 16 residues. The CDR3, as DNA: TGTGCCAGCAGTTTCAGCGGGGGGGTCGCATACAATGAGCAGTTCTTC. It specifies CASSFSGGVAYNEQFF.

The chain joins TRBV10-2 to TRBJ2-3; 7 bases are a match to TRBD2. Germline trimming cut 3 bases from V and 5 bases from J; bases unmatched to any gene: 8. CDR1 WSHSY and CDR2 SAAADI come from the germline V gene. The CDR3 runs to 15 residues. The CDR3 DNA reads as TGCGCCAGCAGTGACCCTTGGCCTAGCGGAGATACGCAGTATTTT. Its translation: CASSDPWPSGDTQYF.

There are many counts of this clonotype. The chain joins TRBV20-1 to TRBJ2-7; 9 nucleotides agree with TRBD2. The CDR3 is 15 amino acids. Germline assignment: CDR1 DFQATT and CDR2 SNEGSKA (reference sequence). J was trimmed by 1 base and V by 4 bases; bases with no gene match: 8. Here the CDR3 DNA reads TGCAGTGCTATAGAGTGGCTAGCGGGGTCCTACGAGCAGTACTTC. This translates into CSAIEWLAGSYEQYF.

This chain joins TRBV3-1 and TRBJ1-4; D is uncertain. CDR1 LGHDT and CDR2 YNNKEL come from the germline V gene (reference sequence). The germline V and J ends were trimmed by 0 bases and 13 bases, with 9 bases remaining between them. The CDR3 is 12 residues long. Here the CDR3 reads CASSQDGMGLFF. The CDR3 DNA reads as TGTGCCAGCAGCCAAGACGGGATGGGACTGTTTTTT.

CDR3 bases: TGCGCCAGCAGACCCATTGGGGCCGGCGAGGACACCGGGGAGCTGTTTTTT. Protein: CASRPIGAGEDTGELFF. This chain links TRBV5-1 with TRBJ2-2, with TRBD1 as a possible D gene (5 bases). V lost 5 bases and J lost 3, with 20 bases in between. The CDR3 extends over 17 amino acids. Germline CDR1 SGHRS, CDR2 YFSETQ.

CDR3 bases: TGTGCCACCAGTTCAGGGAGGGCCAACGTCCTGACTTTC. Protein sequence: CATSSGRANVLTF. This chain connects TRBV15 to TRBJ2-6, with a possible D match to TRBD1 (5 bases). Deletions cut 6 bases from V and 5 bases from J, with 8 bases between. Germline CDR1 and CDR2: LNHNV and YYDKDF (reference sequence). This CDR3 is 13 amino acids long.

There are a few counts of this clonotype. V gene TRBV5-4 combines with J gene TRBJ2-3, with D perhaps TRBD2 (5 bases). Germline CDR1 SGHNT, CDR2 YYREEE (reference sequence). Deletions cut 4 bases from V and 3 bases from J, with 15 bases between. This CDR3 is built from 15 residues. As DNA, the CDR3 is TGTGCCAGCAGCCTCGGACTTAAGGTGACAGATACGCAGTATTTT. It is translated as CASSLGLKVTDTQYF.

This clonotype was observed at least ten times. The V call is TRBV20-1, the J call TRBJ2-7; D perhaps matches TRBD2 (6 bases). Germline V gene data show CDR1 as DFQATT and CDR2 as SNEGSKA (reference sequence). Trimming removed 1 base at V and 6 bases at J, with 13 bases between. The CDR3 contains 13 residues. As DNA, the CDR3 is TGCAGTGCTAGAGCGGGAGATGGCGTCGAGCAGTACTTC. It codes for CSARAGDGVEQYF.

This chain links TRBV3-1 with TRBJ2-3; TRBD1 matches 9 bases. Germline V gives CDR1 LGHDT, CDR2 YNNKEL (reference sequence). There are 17 residues in the CDR3. V dropped 6 bases and J dropped 0; count of bases not matched to a gene: 10. The CDR3 DNA reads as TGTGCCAGCAGGAACAGGGGGCTGAAAACTAGCACAGATACGCAGTATTTT. Its protein product is CASRNRGLKTSTDTQYF.

The genes are TRBV7-8 and TRBJ1-1, with a weak D call TRBD1 (5 bases). The CDR3 length is 14 residues. V was cut by 1 base and J by 3 bases, with 9 bases left in between. Germline V lookup: CDR1 SGHVS, CDR2 FQNEAQ. The CDR3 region is CASSLGGRYTEAFF. CDR3 sequence (DNA): TGTGCCAGCAGCTTAGGGGGGAGGTACACTGAAGCTTTCTTT.

The V and J genes are TRBV12-3 or TRBV12-4 and TRBJ2-1; D assignment may be TRBD1 or TRBD2 (5 bases each). Trimming cost V 8 bases and J 6 bases, with 20 bases left between them. The CDR3 covers 15 residues. CDR3 loop: CASDASGPTFNEQFF. The CDR3 nucleotides read TGTGCCAGCGATGCCTCGGGGCCGACCTTCAATGAGCAGTTCTTC.

This chain joins TRBV2 and TRBJ2-1; 7 nucleotides line up with TRBD2. CDR3 length: 13 amino acids. Germline-derived CDR1 and CDR2 are SNHLY and FYNNEI. Unmatched junction bases numbered 7, after V lost 7 bases and J lost 7 bases. The CDR3 sequence: CASTGGSLNEQFF. DNA of the CDR3: TGTGCCAGCACCGGCGGGAGTTTGAATGAGCAGTTCTTC.

The chain uses TRBV24-1 and TRBJ2-2; D ambiguous. The V and J ends lost 3 bases and 1 base respectively, with 5 bases between them. Germline V gives CDR1 KGHDR, CDR2 SFDVKD. The CDR3 runs to 14 residues. The CDR3 DNA reads as TGTGCCACCAGTGATGGAGTGAACACCGGGGAGCTGTTTTTT. Translated: CATSDGVNTGELFF.

This clonotype was detected only a few times. The rearrangement links TRBV5-1 to TRBJ2-3; 10 nucleotides align to TRBD2. With 4 bases clipped from V and 3 bases from J, the junction kept 8 bases outside the gene matches. Germline V gene data show CDR1 as SGHRS and CDR2 as YFSETQ. The CDR3 contains 16 residues. The CDR3 reads CASSPRAGGITDTQYF. DNA for the CDR3: TGCGCCAGCAGCCCCCGAGCGGGAGGGATTACAGATACGCAGTATTTT.

This clonotype was counted a few times. The rearrangement joins TRBV7-8 to TRBJ1-5; 8 positions match TRBD1. The V gene end was trimmed by 5 bases and the J gene end by 3 bases; junction bases not matched to a gene: 9. Germline-derived CDR1 and CDR2 are SGHVS and FQNEAQ. The CDR3 spans 16 residues. The chain's CDR3 is CASSKDREGINQPQHF. In nucleotides, the CDR3 is TGTGCCAGCAGCAAGGACAGGGAAGGCATCAATCAGCCCCAGCATTTT.

V gene TRBV7-8 combines with J gene TRBJ2-1; 11 nucleotides match TRBD2. Germline CDR1 and CDR2: SGHVS and FQNEAQ. This CDR3 is 17 amino acids long. The V gene end was trimmed by 4 bases and the J gene end by 7 bases; junction bases not matched to a gene: 12. The CDR3 region has the DNA TGTGCCAGCAGCTCCCTAGCGGGAGGAGGGGGTGGAAATGAGCAGTTCTTC. Protein sequence: CASSSLAGGGGGNEQFF.

The table lists this clonotype with a count of one. The CDR3 region has the DNA TGTGCCAGCAGTCGAACACAGGGGTACTCACCCCTCCACTTT. It specifies CASSRTQGYSPLHF. This chain connects TRBV12-3 or TRBV12-4 to TRBJ1-6; 7 bases align to TRBD1. This CDR3 comprises 14 residues. V gave up 5 bases and J gave up 10 bases; unmatched junction bases: 8.

The chain carries TRBV5-1 and TRBJ2-1; 10 bases align to TRBD2. The CDR3 extends over 15 amino acids. V lost 1 base and J lost 6; bases outside the gene matches: 4. Germline V gene data show CDR1 as SGHRS and CDR2 as YFSETQ. CDR3 amino acids: CASSLWSSGSNEQFF. The CDR3 bases are TGCGCCAGCAGCTTGTGGTCTAGCGGGAGCAATGAGCAGTTCTTC.

This clonotype appeared a few times. The J gene is TRBJ1-2, the V gene TRBV20-1, with TRBD1 identical over 12 bases. CDR1 is DFQATT and CDR2 is SNEGSKA in the germline V gene (reference sequence). V was pared by 2 bases and J by 6 bases, with 4 bases of the junction left unmatched. This CDR3 has 14 residues. The DNA for the CDR3 is TGCAGTGCTAGAACCGGGACAGGGGGCGATGGCTACACCTTC. It is translated as CSARTGTGGDGYTF.

This clonotype was seen a handful of times. The chain recombines TRBV6-1 with TRBJ2-3; either TRBD1 or TRBD2 may fit D (5 bases each). V lost 6 bases and J 2 bases, leaving 18 bases between the germline ends. CDR1 MNHNS and CDR2 SASEGT come from the germline V gene. This CDR3 has 16 residues. CDR3 DNA sequence: TGTGCCAGCAGAGACTACTCCCTGGGGGACACAGATACGCAGTATTTT. Protein sequence: CASRDYSLGDTDTQYF.

This chain uses TRBV20-1 with TRBJ2-1; 8 bases fit TRBD2. The CDR3 length is 16 residues. V lost 2 bases to trimming and J lost 5 bases; unmatched junction nucleotides: 11. CDR1 is DFQATT, CDR2 SNEGSKA, per germline (reference sequence). The CDR3 coding sequence is TGCAGTGCTAGACTACCATACGGGGGGGGAAACAATGAGCAGTTCTTC. Translating gives CSARLPYGGGNNEQFF.

The rearrangement links TRBV15 to TRBJ2-3; 8 bases match TRBD1. Germline V gene sequence: CDR1 LNHNV, CDR2 YYDKDF (reference sequence). CDR3 length equals 18 residues. J gave up 3 bases and V 6 bases, and 17 bases lay outside the gene matches. CDR3 protein: CATSTGQGSYRMTDTQYF. In DNA form, the CDR3 reads TGTGCCACCAGTACCGGACAGGGATCCTACCGAATGACAGATACGCAGTATTTT.